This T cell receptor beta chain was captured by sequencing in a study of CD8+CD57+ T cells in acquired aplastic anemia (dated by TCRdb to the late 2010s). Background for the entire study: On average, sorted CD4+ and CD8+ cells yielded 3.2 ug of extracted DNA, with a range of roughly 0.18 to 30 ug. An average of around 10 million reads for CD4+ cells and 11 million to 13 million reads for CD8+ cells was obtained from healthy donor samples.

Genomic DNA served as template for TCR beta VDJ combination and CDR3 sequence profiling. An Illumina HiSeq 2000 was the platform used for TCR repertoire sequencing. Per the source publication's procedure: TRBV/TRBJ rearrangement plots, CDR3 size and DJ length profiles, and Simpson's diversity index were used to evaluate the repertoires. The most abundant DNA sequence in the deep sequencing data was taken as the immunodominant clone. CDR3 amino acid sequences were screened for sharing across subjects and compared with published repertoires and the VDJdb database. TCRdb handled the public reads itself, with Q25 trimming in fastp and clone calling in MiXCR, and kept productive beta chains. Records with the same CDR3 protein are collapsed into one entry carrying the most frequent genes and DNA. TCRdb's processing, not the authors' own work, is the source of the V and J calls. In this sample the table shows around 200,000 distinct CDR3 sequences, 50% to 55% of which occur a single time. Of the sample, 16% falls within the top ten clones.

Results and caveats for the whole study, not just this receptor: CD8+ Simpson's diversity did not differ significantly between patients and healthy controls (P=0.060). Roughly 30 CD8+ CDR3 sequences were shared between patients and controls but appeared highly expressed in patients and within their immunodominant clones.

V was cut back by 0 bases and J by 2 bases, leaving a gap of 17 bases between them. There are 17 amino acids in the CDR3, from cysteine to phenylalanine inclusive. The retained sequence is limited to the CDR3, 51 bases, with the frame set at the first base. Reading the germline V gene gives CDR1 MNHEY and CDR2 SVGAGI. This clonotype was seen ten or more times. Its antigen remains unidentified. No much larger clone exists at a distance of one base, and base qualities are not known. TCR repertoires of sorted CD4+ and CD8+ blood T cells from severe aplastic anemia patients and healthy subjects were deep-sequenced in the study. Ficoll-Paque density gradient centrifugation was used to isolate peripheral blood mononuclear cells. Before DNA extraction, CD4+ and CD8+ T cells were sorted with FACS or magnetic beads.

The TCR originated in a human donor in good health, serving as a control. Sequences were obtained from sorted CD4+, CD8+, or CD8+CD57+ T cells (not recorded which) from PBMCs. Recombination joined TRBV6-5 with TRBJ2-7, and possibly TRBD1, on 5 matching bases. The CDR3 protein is CASSYSIGAPATYEQYF. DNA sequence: TGTGCCAGCAGTTACTCGATAGGGGCACCGGCCACCTACGAGCAGTACTTC.